A single sample gave rise to the 7 T cell receptor beta chains below, sequenced in a study of CD8 T cells in ankylosing spondylitis. TCRdb reprocessed the 5' RACE reads with MiXCR, giving one entry per CDR3 protein. The sample contains some 840,000 distinct CDR3 sequences, about an eighth of which appear only once. Findings of the study overall: A motif of roughly 8 highly homologous TCR beta variants was seen as apparently characteristic of ankylosing spondylitis blood.

The antigens for these receptors are not known. Sequencing was carried out using blood, either unsorted or a sorted T cell fraction (not recorded which). Receptors were obtained from a male donor with ankylosing spondylitis.

This clonotype was recorded a few times. The chain couples TRBV7-3 to TRBJ2-1, with TRBD2 identical over 7 bases. Germline assignment: CDR1 SGHTA and CDR2 FQGTGA. Germline trimming cut 5 bases from V and 4 bases from J; bases unmatched to any gene: 8. This CDR3 spans 15 amino acids. The CDR3 DNA reads as TGTGCCAGCAGCCCCGCGCTAGCGGCATACAATGAGCAGTTCTTC. As protein: CASSPALAAYNEQFF.

The rearrangement joins TRBV5-1 to TRBJ2-2, with 9 positions matching TRBD2. Germline trimming cut 3 bases from V and 3 bases from J; bases unmatched to any gene: 9. The CDR3 covers 17 residues. CDR1 SGHRS and CDR2 YFSETQ come from the germline V gene. CDR3 loop: CASSSIVLAGDTGELFF. CDR3 nucleotides: TGCGCCAGCAGCTCCATCGTTTTAGCGGGAGACACCGGGGAGCTGTTTTTT.

The chain has TRBV20-1 and TRBJ2-1; no firm D call. V lost 3 bases and J lost 7, with 10 bases in between. The CDR3 loop spans 12 amino acids. Germline V gene data show CDR1 as DFQATT and CDR2 as SNEGSKA (reference sequence). The CDR3 loop reads CSASLGRNEQFF. The CDR3 coding sequence is TGCAGTGCTAGTCTGGGTAGGAATGAGCAGTTCTTC.

A note on this clonotype: Relative to the germline gene, one junction end is altered; a read error may explain this. The V call is TRBV11-2, the J call TRBJ2-1, with 10 bases identical to TRBD2. The CDR3 extends over 17 amino acids. CDR1 SGHAT and CDR2 FQNNGV come from the germline V gene. The CDR3 bases are TGTGCCAGCAGCTTAGATCTGGCTAGCGGGGGCTACAATGAGCAGCTCTTC. Translated: CASSLDLASGGYNEQLF.

The rearrangement uses TRBV7-2 and TRBJ2-1; 10 positions agree with TRBD2. This CDR3 spans 16 amino acids. From germline, CDR1 is SGHTA and CDR2 FQGNSA. The ends lost 5 bases at V and 4 bases at J; junction bases unmatched: 8. The CDR3 coding sequence is TGTGCCAGCAGCCCTTGGGCACTAGCGGGGTACAATGAGCAGTTCTTC. Encoded protein: CASSPWALAGYNEQFF. Combining the CDR3 with reference TRBV7-2 and TRBJ2-1 gives the whole variable domain GAGVSQSPSNKVTEKGKDVELRCDPISGHTALYWYRQSLGQGLEFLIYFQGNSAPDKSGLPSDRFSAERTGGSVSTLTIQRTQQEDSAVYLCASSPWALAGYNEQFFGPGTRLTVL.

V and J are TRBV7-2 and TRBJ1-1, with a possible D match to TRBD1 (6 bases). Germline loops: CDR1 SGHTA, CDR2 FQGNSA. V lost 5 bases, J lost 6 bases, and 16 bases lay in between. This CDR3 has 14 residues. The CDR3 coding sequence is TGTGCCAGCAGCCGGAGATACAGGGACCCTGAAGCTTTCTTT. Translation gives CASSRRYRDPEAFF.

This clonotype was counted between two and nine times. The V call is TRBV9, the J call TRBJ1-2; no definite D call. The germline CDR1 and CDR2 sequences are SGDLS and YYNGEE. The V end was cut by 3 bases, the J end by 3 bases, with 9 bases between. This CDR3 contains 13 residues. The CDR3 DNA sequence: TGTGCCAGCAGCGCCGGCCGGTACTATGGCTACACCTTC. Protein sequence: CASSAGRYYGYTF.